The clone carrying this TCR beta chain was picked up one time. Its antigen remains unknown. In the PCR, 60 Vbeta and 13 Jbeta primers were used. Some clones are missing from TCRdb's copy, which holds only in-frame ones; the method was immunoSEQ multiplex PCR. Among about 130,000 clones listed, about three quarters were seen once. Germline CDR1 reads SGHAT; CDR2 reads FQNNGV. V lost 5 bases and J 4 bases, leaving 8 bases between the germline ends. The CDR3 is 12 residues long. These data belong to a study of cytomegalovirus exposure and HLA in healthy donors. Study-wide findings and caveats: In a later analysis, V- and J-gene trimming of beta chains associated with a DCLRE1C missense variant, replicated independently. It emerged from a later analysis that several of the most significant clusters appeared to be linked to common viral pathogens.

Material: PBMCs. The clonotype was recovered from a female donor in good health and CMV-seronegative. The chain combines TRBV11-2 with TRBJ1-1; possible D gene TRBD1, 5 bases. This chain's CDR3 is CASSPGVTEAFF. The CDR3 nucleotides are TGTGCCAGCAGCCCGGGGGTCACTGAAGCTTTCTTT.